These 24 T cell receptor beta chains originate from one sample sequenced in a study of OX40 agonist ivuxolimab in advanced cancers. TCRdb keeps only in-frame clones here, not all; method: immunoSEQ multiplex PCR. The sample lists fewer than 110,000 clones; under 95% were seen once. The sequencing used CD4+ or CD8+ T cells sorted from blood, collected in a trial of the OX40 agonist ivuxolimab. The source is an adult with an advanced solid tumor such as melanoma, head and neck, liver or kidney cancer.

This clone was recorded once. CDR3 protein: CASSLSPDTQYF. CDR3 nucleotide sequence: TGTGCCAGCAGTTTAAGTCCAGATACGCAGTATTTT. This chain connects TRBV27 to TRBJ2-3, with no clear D. V was shortened by 2 bases and J by 4 bases, with 4 bases between the two germline ends. CDR3 length equals 12 residues. In germline, CDR1 is MNHEY, CDR2 SMNVEV (reference sequence).

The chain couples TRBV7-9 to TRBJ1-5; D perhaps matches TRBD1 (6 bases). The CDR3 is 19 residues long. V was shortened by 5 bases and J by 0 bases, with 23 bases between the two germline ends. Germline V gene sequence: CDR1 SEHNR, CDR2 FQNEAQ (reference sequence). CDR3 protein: CASSMGAGSDLYSNQPQHF. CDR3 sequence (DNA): TGTGCCAGCAGCATGGGGGCAGGGAGTGACTTATATAGCAATCAGCCCCAGCATTTT.

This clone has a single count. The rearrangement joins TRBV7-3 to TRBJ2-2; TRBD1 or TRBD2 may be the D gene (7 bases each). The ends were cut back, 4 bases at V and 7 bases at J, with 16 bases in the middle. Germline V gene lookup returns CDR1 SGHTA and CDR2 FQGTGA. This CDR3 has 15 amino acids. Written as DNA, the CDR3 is TGTGCCAGCAGCTCAGGGGGAGGGCCCATCGGGGAGCTGTTTTTT. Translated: CASSSGGGPIGELFF.

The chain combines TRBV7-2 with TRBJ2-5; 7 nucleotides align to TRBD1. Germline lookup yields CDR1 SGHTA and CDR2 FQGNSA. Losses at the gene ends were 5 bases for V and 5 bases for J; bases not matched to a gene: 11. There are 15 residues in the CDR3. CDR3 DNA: TGTGCCAGCAGCCCCCACCAACCAGGGGGTGAGACCCAGTACTTC. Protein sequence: CASSPHQPGGETQYF.

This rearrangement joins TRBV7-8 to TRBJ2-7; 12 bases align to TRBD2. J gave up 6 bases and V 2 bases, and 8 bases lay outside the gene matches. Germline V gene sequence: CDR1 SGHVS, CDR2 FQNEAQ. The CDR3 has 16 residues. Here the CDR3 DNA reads TGTGCCAGCAGCTTATCCGGGACTAGCGGGCGGCGCGAGCAGTACTTC. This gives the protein CASSLSGTSGRREQYF.

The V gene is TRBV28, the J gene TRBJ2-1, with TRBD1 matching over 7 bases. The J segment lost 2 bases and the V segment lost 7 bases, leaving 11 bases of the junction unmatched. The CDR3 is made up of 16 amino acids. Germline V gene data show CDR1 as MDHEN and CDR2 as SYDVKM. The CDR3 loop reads CASTRGPGTAYNEQFF. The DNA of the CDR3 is TGTGCCAGCACAAGGGGACCCGGGACAGCCTACAATGAGCAGTTCTTC.

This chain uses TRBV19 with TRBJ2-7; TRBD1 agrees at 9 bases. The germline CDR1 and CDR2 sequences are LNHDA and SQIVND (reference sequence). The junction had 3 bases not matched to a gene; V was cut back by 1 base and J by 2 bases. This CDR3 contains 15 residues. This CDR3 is CASSIVGTGTYEQYF. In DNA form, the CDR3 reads TGTGCCAGTAGTATAGTAGGGACAGGGACCTACGAGCAGTACTTC.

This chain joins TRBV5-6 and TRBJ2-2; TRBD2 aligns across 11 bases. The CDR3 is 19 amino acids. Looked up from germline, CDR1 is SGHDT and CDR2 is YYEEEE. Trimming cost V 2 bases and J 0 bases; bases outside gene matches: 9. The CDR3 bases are TGTGCCAGCAGCTTAGTAATTAGACTAGCGGGGCCGAACACCGGGGAGCTGTTTTTT. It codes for CASSLVIRLAGPNTGELFF.

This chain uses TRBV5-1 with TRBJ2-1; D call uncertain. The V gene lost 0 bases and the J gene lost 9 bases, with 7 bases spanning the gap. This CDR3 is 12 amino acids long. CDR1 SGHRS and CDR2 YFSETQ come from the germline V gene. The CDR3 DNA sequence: TGCGCCAGCAGCTTGGAGGCCTCTGAGCAGTTCTTC. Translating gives CASSLEASEQFF.

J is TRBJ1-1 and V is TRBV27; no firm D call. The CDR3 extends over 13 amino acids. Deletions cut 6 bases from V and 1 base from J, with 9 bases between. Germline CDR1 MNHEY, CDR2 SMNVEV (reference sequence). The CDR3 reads CASRPVWNTEAFF. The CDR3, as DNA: TGTGCCAGCAGGCCCGTTTGGAACACTGAAGCTTTCTTT.

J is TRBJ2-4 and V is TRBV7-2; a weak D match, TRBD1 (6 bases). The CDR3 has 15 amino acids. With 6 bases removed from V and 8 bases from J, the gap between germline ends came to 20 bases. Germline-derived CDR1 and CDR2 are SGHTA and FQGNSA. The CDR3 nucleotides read TGTGCCAGCAGACCGCCAGGGGTCATATCGGACATTCAGTACTTC. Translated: CASRPPGVISDIQYF.

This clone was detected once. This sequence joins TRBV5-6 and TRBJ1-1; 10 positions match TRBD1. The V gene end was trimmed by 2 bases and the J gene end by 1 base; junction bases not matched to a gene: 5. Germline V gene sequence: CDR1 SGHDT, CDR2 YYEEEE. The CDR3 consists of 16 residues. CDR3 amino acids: CASSLPGQGRNTEAFF. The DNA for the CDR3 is TGTGCCAGCAGCTTACCGGGACAGGGGAGGAACACTGAAGCTTTCTTT. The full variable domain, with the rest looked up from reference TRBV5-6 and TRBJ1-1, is DAGVTQSPTHLIKTRGQQVTLRCSPKSGHDTVSWYQQALGQGPQFIFQYYEEEERQRGNFPDRFSGHQFPNYSSELNVNALLLGDSALYLCASSLPGQGRNTEAFFGQGTRLTVV.

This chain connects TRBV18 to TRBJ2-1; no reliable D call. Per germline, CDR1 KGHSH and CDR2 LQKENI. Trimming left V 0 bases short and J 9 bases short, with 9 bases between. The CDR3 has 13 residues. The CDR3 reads CASSPPGTGEQFF. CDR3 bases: TGTGCCAGCTCACCACCGGGAACGGGTGAGCAGTTCTTC.

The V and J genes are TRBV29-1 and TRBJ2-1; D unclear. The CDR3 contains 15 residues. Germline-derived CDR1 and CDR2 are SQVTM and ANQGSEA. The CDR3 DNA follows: TGCAGTTTTTCCTCCGGTCTTCGGTCCTACAATGAGCAGTTCTTC. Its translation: CSFSSGLRSYNEQFF.

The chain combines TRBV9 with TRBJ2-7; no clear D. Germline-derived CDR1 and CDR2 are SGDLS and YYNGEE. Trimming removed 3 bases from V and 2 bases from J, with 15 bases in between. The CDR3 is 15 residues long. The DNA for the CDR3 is TGTGCCAGCAGCGGAGGAGTTGGCGGAACCTACGAGCAGTACTTC. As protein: CASSGGVGGTYEQYF.

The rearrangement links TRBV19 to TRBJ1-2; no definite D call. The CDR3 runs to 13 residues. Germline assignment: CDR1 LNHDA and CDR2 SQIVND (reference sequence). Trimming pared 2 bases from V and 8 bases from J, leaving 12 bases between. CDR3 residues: CASSIRTALGYTF. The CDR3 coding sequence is TGTGCCAGTAGTATAAGAACAGCTTTGGGCTACACCTTC.

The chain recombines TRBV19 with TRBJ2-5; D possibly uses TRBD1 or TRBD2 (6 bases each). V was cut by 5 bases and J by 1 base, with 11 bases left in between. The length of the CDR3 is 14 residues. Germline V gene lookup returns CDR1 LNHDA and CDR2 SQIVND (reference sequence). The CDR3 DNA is TGTGCCAGTAGTCGACTAGGGGGCCAAGAGACCCAGTACTTC. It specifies CASSRLGGQETQYF.

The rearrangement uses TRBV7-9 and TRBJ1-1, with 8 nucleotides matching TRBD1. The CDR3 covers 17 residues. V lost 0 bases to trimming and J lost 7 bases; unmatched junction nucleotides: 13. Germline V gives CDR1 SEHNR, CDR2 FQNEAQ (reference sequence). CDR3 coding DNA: TGTGCCAGCAGCTTAGCAGGCGTTTCAGGGGGCCGGGGTGAAGCTTTCTTT. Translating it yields CASSLAGVSGGRGEAFF.

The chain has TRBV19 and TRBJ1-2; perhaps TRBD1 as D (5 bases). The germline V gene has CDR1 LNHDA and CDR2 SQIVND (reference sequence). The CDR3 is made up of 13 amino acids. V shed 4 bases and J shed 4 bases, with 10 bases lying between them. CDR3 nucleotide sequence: TGTGCCAGTAGTACGCAGGGAGCCTATGGCTACACCTTC. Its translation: CASSTQGAYGYTF.

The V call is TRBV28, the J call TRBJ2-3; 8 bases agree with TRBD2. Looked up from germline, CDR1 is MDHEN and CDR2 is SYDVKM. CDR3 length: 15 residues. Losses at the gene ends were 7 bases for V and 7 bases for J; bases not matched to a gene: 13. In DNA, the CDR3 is TGTGCCAGCATCTCACCACGGGGGGGAGGAAATACGCAGTATTTT. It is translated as CASISPRGGGNTQYF.

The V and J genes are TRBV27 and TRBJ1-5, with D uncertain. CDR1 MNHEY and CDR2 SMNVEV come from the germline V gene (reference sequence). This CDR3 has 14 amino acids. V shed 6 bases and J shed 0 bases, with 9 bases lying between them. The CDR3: CASSGRISNQPQHF. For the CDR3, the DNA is TGTGCCAGCAGCGGACGGATTAGCAATCAGCCCCAGCATTTT.

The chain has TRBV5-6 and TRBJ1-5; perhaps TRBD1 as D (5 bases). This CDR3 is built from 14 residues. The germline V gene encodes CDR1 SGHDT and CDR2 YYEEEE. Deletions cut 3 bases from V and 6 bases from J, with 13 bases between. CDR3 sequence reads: CASSYAREFQPQHF. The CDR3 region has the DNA TGTGCCAGCAGCTACGCCAGGGAGTTTCAGCCCCAGCATTTT.

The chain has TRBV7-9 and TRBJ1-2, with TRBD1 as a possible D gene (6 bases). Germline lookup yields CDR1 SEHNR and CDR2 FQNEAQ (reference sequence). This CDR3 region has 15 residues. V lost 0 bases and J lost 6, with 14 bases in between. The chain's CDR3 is CASSLAYRDLHGYTF. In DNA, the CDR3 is TGTGCCAGCAGCTTAGCCTACAGGGATTTGCATGGCTACACCTTC.

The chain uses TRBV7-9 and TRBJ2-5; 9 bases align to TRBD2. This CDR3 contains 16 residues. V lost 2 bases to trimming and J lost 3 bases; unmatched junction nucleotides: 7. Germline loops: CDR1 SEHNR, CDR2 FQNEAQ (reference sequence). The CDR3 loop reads CASSLSRGRAEETQYF. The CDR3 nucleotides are TGTGCCAGCAGCTTATCTCGCGGGAGGGCGGAAGAGACCCAGTACTTC.